This T cell receptor (beta chain) came from a study of cytomegalovirus exposure and HLA in healthy donors. As regards this clone: Its antigen is unknown.

This PCR relied on a set of 60 Vbeta primers and 13 Jbeta primers. This table comes from immunoSEQ multiplex PCR, and its TCRdb copy is limited to in-frame clones, with some not included. This sample has approximately 97,000 clones, with approximately 72% found just once. Notes on the study in general: An assumption of roughly uniform sequencing depth across donors underlay the presence/absence analyses. A reported reduction in N-insertions relative to the roughly 710-donor mean was seen in an Asian-associated ancestry cluster in a later analysis.

Germline values: CDR1 SGHRS, CDR2 YFSETQ. V shed 0 bases, J shed 0 bases, and the junction held 6 bases outside the gene matches. The CDR3 has 17 residues. The chain has TRBV5-1 and TRBJ1-5; 7 bases are a match to TRBD1. This TCR was sampled from a woman aged 35 to 49 in good health and CMV-seropositive. Sequencing input: PBMCs. The CDR3 reads CASSLGPGTASNQPQHF. In DNA form, the CDR3 reads TGCGCCAGCAGCTTGGGTCCCGGGACAGCTAGCAATCAGCCCCAGCATTTT.